This T cell receptor (beta chain) came from a study of T cell responses to AZD1222 COVID-19 vaccine. Study summary: Analyses pooled second doses at about 4 or about 12 weeks. Study-level results: Repertoire sampling occurred only after the peak T cell response. The study reported that nearly half of spike-specific TCRs target unmutated variant regions. Across the whole spike, CD4 TCRs peaked at regions 160-218 and 743-854.

Turning to this clone: The antigen remains unidentified.

TCRdb's table, derived via immunoSEQ multiplex PCR, lists solely in-frame clones and lacks some. The table lists 75,000 to 100,000 clones, roughly 84% of them singletons. The CDR3 contains 15 residues. The germline V gene encodes CDR1 MDHEN and CDR2 SYDVKM. The ends were cut back, 6 bases at V and 4 bases at J, with 15 bases in the middle. Sequenced material: peripheral blood, taken on day 0 of AZD1222 vaccination. This receptor was identified in an adult in good health. J is TRBJ2-2 and V is TRBV28, with D maybe TRBD1 (5 bases). CDR3 protein: CASSHWQGRTGELFF. The DNA for the CDR3 is TGTGCCAGCAGCCACTGGCAGGGCCGCACCGGGGAGCTGTTTTTT.